This TCR beta chain was sequenced during a study of T cell repertoires in cytomegalovirus infection. Background on the study: Shared public TCR beta signatures pointed to both CMV infection and a matching HLA type. The study's findings and limits: Dominating the ex vivo response were TCR beta clonotypes that were CMV-specific and HLA-C-restricted. Pooled public TCR beta family frequency picked out CMV carriers with the relevant HLA.

This clonotype was seen only a few times. Its matching antigen is unknown. Per the germline V gene, CDR1 is SEHNR and CDR2 is FQNEAQ (reference sequence). With V trimmed by 5 bases and J by 1 base, 10 bases remained unmatched. The CDR3 runs 17 residues. TCRdb re-analysed the reads in MiXCR, keeping a single row per CDR3 protein. In the table there are over 250,000 distinct CDR3 sequences, roughly 23% of which are singletons. This chain connects TRBV7-9 to TRBJ1-4, with TRBD1 matching over 7 bases. The clonotype comes from a human donor in good health (CMV status not recorded). Some clones in this sample may be carry-over from other donors' samples. Sequencing used PBMCs. DNA of the CDR3: TGTGCCAGCAGCCCCCAGACAGGGCTAGGAACTAATGAAAAACTGTTTTTT. This sequence encodes CASSPQTGLGTNEKLFF.